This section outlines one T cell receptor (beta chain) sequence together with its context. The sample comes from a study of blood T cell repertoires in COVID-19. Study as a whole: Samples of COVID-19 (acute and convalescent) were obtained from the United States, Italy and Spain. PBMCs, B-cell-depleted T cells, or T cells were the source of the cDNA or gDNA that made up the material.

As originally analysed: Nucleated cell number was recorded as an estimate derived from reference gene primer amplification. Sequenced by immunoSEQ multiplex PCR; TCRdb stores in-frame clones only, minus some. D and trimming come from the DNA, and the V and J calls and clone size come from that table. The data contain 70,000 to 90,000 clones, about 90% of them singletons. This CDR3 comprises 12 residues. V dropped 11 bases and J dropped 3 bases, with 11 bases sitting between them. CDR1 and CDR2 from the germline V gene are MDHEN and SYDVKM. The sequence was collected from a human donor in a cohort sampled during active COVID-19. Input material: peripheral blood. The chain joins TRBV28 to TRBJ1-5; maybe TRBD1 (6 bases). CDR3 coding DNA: TGTGCCGGGGGGGCGGTCAATCAGCCCCAGCATTTT. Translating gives CAGGAVNQPQHF.